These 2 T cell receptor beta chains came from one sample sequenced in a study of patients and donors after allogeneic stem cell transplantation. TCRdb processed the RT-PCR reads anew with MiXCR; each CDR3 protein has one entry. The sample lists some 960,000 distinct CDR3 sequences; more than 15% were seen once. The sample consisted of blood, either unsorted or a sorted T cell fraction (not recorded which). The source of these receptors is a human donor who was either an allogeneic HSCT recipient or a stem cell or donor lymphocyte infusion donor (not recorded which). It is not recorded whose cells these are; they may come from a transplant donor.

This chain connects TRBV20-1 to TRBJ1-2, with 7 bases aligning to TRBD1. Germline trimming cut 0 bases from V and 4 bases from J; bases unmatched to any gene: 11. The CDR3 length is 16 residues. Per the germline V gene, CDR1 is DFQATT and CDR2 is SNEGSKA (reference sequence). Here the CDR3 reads CSARDPLAGGIYGYTF. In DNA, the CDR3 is TGCAGTGCTAGAGATCCCCTGGCAGGGGGAATCTATGGCTACACCTTC.

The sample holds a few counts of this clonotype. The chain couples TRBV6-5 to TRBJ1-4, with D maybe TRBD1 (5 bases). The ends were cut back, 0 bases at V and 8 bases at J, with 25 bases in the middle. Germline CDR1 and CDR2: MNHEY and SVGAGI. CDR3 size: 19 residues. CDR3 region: CASSYSMGPGAGLWEKLFF. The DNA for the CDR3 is TGTGCCAGCAGTTACTCGATGGGCCCAGGAGCAGGGCTTTGGGAAAAACTGTTTTTT.